Listed here are 15 T cell receptor beta chains from one sample, sequenced in a study of Ad26.COV2.S vaccination and SARS-CoV-2 variants. Sequencing used immunoSEQ multiplex PCR; TCRdb keeps in-frame clones, though not all of them. Counted here are about 350,000 clones, about 87% occurring once; the ten biggest clones make up 6.4%. Indicated treatment: roughly 18 received Ad26.COV2.S at low or high dose, single or two shots; about 5 received placebo; per-sample allocation not given. Specimens were obtained on day 63 following the first vaccine or placebo injection. Sample: peripheral blood, taken in a trial of Ad26.COV2.S vaccine versus placebo. The receptors here all came from a person between 18 and 65 years old who received the Ad26.COV2.S COVID-19 vaccine or a placebo.

In its sample, this clone was seen once. J is TRBJ2-7 and V is TRBV24-1; D might be TRBD2 (6 bases). Trimming pared 8 bases from V and 6 bases from J, leaving 13 bases between. Looked up from germline, CDR1 is KGHDR and CDR2 is SFDVKD. The CDR3 loop spans 12 amino acids. In nucleotides, the CDR3 is TGTGCCACCAAAACAAGGGGAGGCGAGCAGTACTTC. This codes for CATKTRGGEQYF.

CDR3 DNA sequence: TGTGCCAGCTCCCCGCCGGCCACCTACAATGAGCAGTTCTTC. Protein sequence: CASSPPATYNEQFF. This chain connects TRBV18 to TRBJ2-1; D call uncertain. The CDR3 covers 14 residues. With 6 bases removed from V and 2 bases from J, the gap between germline ends came to 11 bases. The germline V gene has CDR1 KGHSH and CDR2 LQKENI.

This chain uses TRBV7-9 with TRBJ1-1; D is uncertain. Germline-derived CDR1 and CDR2 are SEHNR and FQNEAQ (reference sequence). Trimming took 1 base from V and 4 from J, leaving 10 bases between them. The CDR3 is 14 amino acids. CDR3: CASSLGESGTEAFF. CDR3 in DNA: TGTGCCAGCAGCTTAGGGGAGTCCGGCACTGAAGCTTTCTTT.

The chain uses TRBV5-4 and TRBJ1-2; D unclear. Trimming took off 9 bases at V and 11 bases at J, with 20 bases between the two ends. Germline V gene data show CDR1 as SGHNT and CDR2 as YYREEE (reference sequence). This CDR3 is 12 amino acids long. This CDR3 is CATLDARSIYTF. DNA of the CDR3: TGTGCCACCTTAGACGCCCGGTCCATTTACACCTTC.

The rearrangement links TRBV3-1 (or the pseudogene TRBV3-2) to TRBJ2-7, with 8 bases fitting TRBD1. The CDR3 length is 17 residues. CDR1 and CDR2 from the germline V gene are LGHDT and YNNKEL (reference sequence). V trimming: 4 bases; J trimming: 2 bases; junction bases outside the gene matches: 13. For the CDR3, the DNA is TGTGCCAGCAGCCTCGAAGGGACAGGCCCCTTGCCCTACGAGCAGTACTTC. As protein: CASSLEGTGPLPYEQYF.

The rearrangement links TRBV7-2 to TRBJ1-4; D unresolved. This CDR3 comprises 14 residues. Germline V lookup: CDR1 SGHTA, CDR2 FQGNSA. V lost 3 bases to trimming and J lost 0 bases, with 5 bases between them. This chain's CDR3 is CASSFRATNEKLFF. The CDR3 DNA is TGTGCCAGCAGCTTCCGCGCAACTAATGAAAAACTGTTTTTT. Complete variable domain (other parts from reference TRBV7-2 and TRBJ1-4): GAGVSQSPSNKVTEKGKDVELRCDPISGHTALYWYRQSLGQGLEFLIYFQGNSAPDKSGLPSDRFSAERTGGSVSTLTIQRTQQEDSAVYLCASSFRATNEKLFFGSGTQLSVL.

The rearrangement links TRBV4-2 to TRBJ2-7; maybe TRBD1 (6 bases). CDR1 is LGHNA and CDR2 is YNFKEQ in the germline V gene. V shed 0 bases and J shed 0 bases, with 12 bases lying between them. The CDR3 has 16 residues. The CDR3 region is CASSQDSPGASYEQYF. The CDR3 bases are TGTGCCAGCAGCCAAGATTCCCCAGGGGCCTCCTACGAGCAGTACTTC.

The gene calls are TRBV7-2 and TRBJ1-4; 7 bases are a match to TRBD1. The CDR3 loop spans 15 amino acids. Trimming at V came to 5 bases and at J to 3 bases, leaving 6 bases not matched to a gene. Germline loops: CDR1 SGHTA, CDR2 FQGNSA. CDR3 sequence (DNA): TGTGCCAGCAGCGATCCTCAGGGGGCTAATGAAAAACTGTTTTTT. Amino acids: CASSDPQGANEKLFF. The complete variable domain, with remaining parts taken from reference TRBV7-2 and TRBJ1-4, reads GAGVSQSPSNKVTEKGKDVELRCDPISGHTALYWYRQSLGQGLEFLIYFQGNSAPDKSGLPSDRFSAERTGGSVSTLTIQRTQQEDSAVYLCASSDPQGANEKLFFGSGTQLSVL.

The rearrangement uses TRBV2 and TRBJ1-6; TRBD1 matches 9 bases. J gave up 0 bases and V 7 bases, and 7 bases lay outside the gene matches. The CDR3 totals 17 residues. Germline CDR1 reads SNHLY; CDR2 reads FYNNEI. This CDR3 reads CASKRGDRASYNSPLHF. The CDR3 bases are TGTGCCAGCAAACGGGGGGACAGGGCCTCCTATAATTCACCCCTCCACTTT.

J is TRBJ1-2 and V is TRBV7-9, with no clear D. CDR1 is SEHNR, CDR2 FQNEAQ, per germline (reference sequence). Trimming took off 2 bases at V and 7 bases at J, with 17 bases between the two ends. This CDR3 is 15 amino acids long. The CDR3 nucleotides are TGTGCCAGCAGCTTATACACGGCAGAAGGGTCTGGCTACACCTTC. It is translated as CASSLYTAEGSGYTF.

The V gene is TRBV4-1, the J gene TRBJ1-2, with D possibly being TRBD1 (5 bases). Between the trimmed V and J ends, which lost 2 bases and 7 bases, there was a span of 14 bases. The CDR3 is 14 residues long. Germline V lookup: CDR1 MGHRA, CDR2 YSYEKL. The CDR3 spells CASSQPDSVIGYTF. The CDR3 DNA follows: TGCGCCAGCAGCCAACCCGACAGTGTCATTGGCTACACCTTC.

The chain recombines TRBV11-2 with TRBJ1-4, with TRBD1 matching over 7 bases. Germline CDR1 is SGHAT and CDR2 is FQNNGV. Germline trimming cut 0 bases from V and 1 base from J; bases unmatched to any gene: 8. There are 18 residues in the CDR3. The CDR3 nucleotides are TGTGCCAGCAGCTTAGAGCCCCTTAGGGGGCTAACTAATGAAAAACTGTTTTTT. Translated: CASSLEPLRGLTNEKLFF.

The chain combines TRBV5-6 with TRBJ2-7, with no clear D. This CDR3 region has 13 residues. V shed 2 bases and J shed 0 bases, with 6 bases lying between them. In germline, CDR1 is SGHDT, CDR2 YYEEEE. The CDR3 sequence is CASSFRSSYEQYF. The CDR3 DNA follows: TGTGCCAGCAGCTTCAGGAGCTCCTACGAGCAGTACTTC.

The chain carries TRBV28 and TRBJ1-2, with 9 bases identical to TRBD1. Germline V CDR1 and CDR2: MDHEN, SYDVKM. V was pared by 5 bases and J by 8 bases, with 9 bases of the junction left unmatched. CDR3 length equals 14 residues. DNA for the CDR3: TGTGCCAGCAGTCTGGGACAGGGCCTTAGCGGCTACACCTTC. The encoded protein is CASSLGQGLSGYTF.

This clone turned up a few times. This sequence joins TRBV18 and TRBJ2-7; D perhaps matches TRBD2 (5 bases). This CDR3 comprises 14 residues. Trimming took 3 bases from V and 1 from J, leaving 10 bases between them. Germline assignment: CDR1 KGHSH and CDR2 LQKENI. The CDR3 loop reads CASSPARTSYEQYF. The CDR3 nucleotides read TGTGCCAGCTCACCCGCCCGGACTTCCTACGAGCAGTACTTC.